These 27 T cell receptor beta chains were sequenced from one sample in a study of STAT5B mutations in CD4+ large granular lymphocyte leukemia. Some clones are missing from TCRdb's copy, which holds only in-frame ones; the method was immunoSEQ multiplex PCR. The sample records fewer than 45,000 clones, 65% to 90% being singletons. Sequenced sample: CD4+ T cells from blood buffy coats. All receptors derive from a human donor in good health.

J is TRBJ1-5 and V is TRBV5-1; D is undetermined. The CDR3 spans 16 residues. CDR1 and CDR2 from the germline V gene are SGHRS and YFSETQ. Trimming took 0 bases from V and 6 from J, leaving 16 bases between them. The CDR3 loop is CASSLGEGSGSQPQHF. The CDR3 DNA reads TGCGCCAGCAGCTTGGGAGAAGGGTCGGGGAGTCAGCCCCAGCATTTT. The variable domain in full, with the rest retrieved from reference TRBV5-1 and TRBJ1-5, is KAGVTQTPRYLIKTRGQQVTLSCSPISGHRSVSWYQQTPGQGLQFLFEYFSETQRNKGNFPGRFSGRQFSNSRSEMNVSTLELGDSALYLCASSLGEGSGSQPQHFGDGTRLSIL.

The gene calls are TRBV2 and TRBJ1-6, with D perhaps matching TRBD1 (6 bases). The V gene's germline CDR1 is SNHLY and CDR2 FYNNEI. This CDR3 is 15 amino acids long. Trimming cost V 5 bases and J 11 bases, with 19 bases left between them. The CDR3, as DNA: TGTGCCAGCAGTCCCCCCGGGGGGCAAATGGCACCCCTCCACTTT. Its translation is CASSPPGGQMAPLHF.

The chain joins TRBV6-1 to TRBJ1-3; D unresolved. The V end lost 1 base, the J end lost 0 bases, and 10 bases lay between the germline ends. This CDR3 spans 16 amino acids. Germline lookup yields CDR1 MNHNS and CDR2 SASEGT. CDR3 protein: CASSEVRLFSGNTIYF. In DNA, the CDR3 is TGTGCCAGCAGTGAAGTCCGGCTGTTCTCTGGAAACACCATATATTTT.

The V gene is TRBV5-1, the J gene TRBJ1-4; 10 nucleotides align to TRBD1. Germline CDR1 reads SGHRS; CDR2 reads YFSETQ. The CDR3 is 16 amino acids. Trimming removed 4 bases from V and 4 bases from J; junction bases left unmatched: 7. The CDR3 DNA follows: TGCGCCAGCAGCCCTGGGACAGGGGATGGTAATGAAAAACTGTTTTTT. The encoded protein is CASSPGTGDGNEKLFF.

The rearrangement joins TRBV11-2 to TRBJ2-5; the D is unclear. The CDR3 has 12 amino acids. V gave up 5 bases and J gave up 3 bases, with 7 bases separating them. Looked up from germline, CDR1 is SGHAT and CDR2 is FQNNGV. The CDR3: CASSAQKETQYF. The CDR3 DNA follows: TGTGCCAGCAGCGCCCAGAAAGAGACCCAGTACTTC.

The chain carries TRBV7-2 and TRBJ1-5; TRBD1 matches at 10 bases. CDR1 and CDR2 from the germline V gene are SGHTA and FQGNSA. V shed 5 bases, J shed 4 bases, and the junction held 2 bases outside the gene matches. The CDR3 has 14 amino acids. CDR3 bases: TGTGCCAGCAGCCCGGGACAGGGGAATCAGCCCCAGCATTTT. This encodes CASSPGQGNQPQHF.

The gene calls are TRBV5-1 and TRBJ2-3; D is unresolved. This CDR3 comprises 12 residues. CDR1 is SGHRS and CDR2 is YFSETQ in the germline V gene. Between the trimmed V and J ends, which lost 3 bases and 1 base, there was a span of 3 bases. The CDR3 is CASSYRTDTQYF. As DNA, the CDR3 is TGCGCCAGCAGCTACCGCACAGATACGCAGTATTTT.

The chain links TRBV27 to TRBJ1-1; D may be TRBD1 (5 bases). CDR1 is MNHEY, CDR2 SMNVEV, per germline (reference sequence). V lost 2 bases and J lost 3, with 10 bases in between. This CDR3 comprises 14 residues. The CDR3 coding sequence is TGTGCCAGCAGTTTAAAGAGGGGACACACTGAAGCTTTCTTT. Translation: CASSLKRGHTEAFF.

This clone has just a few counts. The chain combines TRBV23-1 with TRBJ1-2; 7 bases are a match to TRBD1. TRBV23-1 is noted as an ORF with a role that remains uncertain. V lost 5 bases to trimming and J lost 7 bases; unmatched junction nucleotides: 13. CDR3 length: 15 amino acids. This CDR3 reads CASSSRTGLPSGYTF. Here the CDR3 DNA reads TGCGCCAGCAGTTCTAGGACAGGACTCCCCTCTGGCTACACCTTC.

The J gene is TRBJ2-5, the V gene TRBV18; no clear D. The V and J ends lost 4 bases and 0 bases respectively, with 3 bases between them. This CDR3 is 12 amino acids long. Germline lookup yields CDR1 KGHSH and CDR2 LQKENI. The CDR3 DNA is TGTGCCAGCTCACACTACCAAGAGACCCAGTACTTC. It yields the protein CASSHYQETQYF.

The gene calls are TRBV14 and TRBJ2-7, with 11 bases fitting TRBD2. Germline values: CDR1 SGHDN, CDR2 FVKESK. CDR3 size: 15 residues. V trimming: 4 bases; J trimming: 5 bases; junction bases outside the gene matches: 7. The CDR3 loop is CASSPRLAGSHEQYF. DNA of the CDR3: TGTGCCAGCAGCCCGAGACTAGCGGGAAGTCACGAGCAGTACTTC.

This clone was counted only a few times. Different DNA sequences within this sample yield the same CDR3. The rearrangement joins TRBV6-6 to TRBJ2-7; 8 nucleotides match TRBD1. The CDR3 has 15 residues. The J segment lost 0 bases and the V segment lost 5 bases, leaving 6 bases of the junction unmatched. CDR1 MNHNY and CDR2 SVGAGI come from the germline V gene (reference sequence). The DNA for the CDR3 is TGTGCCAGCAGTCCTGGACAGGGTTACTCCTACGAGCAGTACTTC. As protein: CASSPGQGYSYEQYF.

The rearrangement uses TRBV9 and TRBJ2-4, with TRBD2 identical over 9 bases. Germline lookup yields CDR1 SGDLS and CDR2 YYNGEE. CDR3 length: 16 residues. Unmatched junction bases numbered 5, after V lost 3 bases and J lost 1 base. CDR3 amino acids: CASSGLAEVAKNIQYF. DNA of the CDR3: TGTGCCAGCAGCGGACTAGCGGAAGTCGCCAAAAACATTCAGTACTTC.

V is TRBV15 and J is TRBJ2-1, with 7 bases that match TRBD2. CDR3 size: 16 residues. Germline trimming cut 0 bases from V and 2 bases from J; bases unmatched to any gene: 4. Germline CDR1 LNHNV, CDR2 YYDKDF (reference sequence). CDR3 region: CATSRDLADPYNEQFF. The CDR3 DNA sequence: TGTGCCACCAGCAGAGATCTAGCGGACCCCTACAATGAGCAGTTCTTC. Looking up the rest from reference TRBV15 and TRBJ2-1 gives the full variable domain: DAMVIQNPRYQVTQFGKPVTLSCSQTLNHNVMYWYQQKSSQAPKLLFHYYDKDFNNEADTPDNFQSRRPNTSFCFLDIRSPGLGDTAMYLCATSRDLADPYNEQFFGPGTRLTVL.

The V gene is TRBV25-1, the J gene TRBJ2-1; perhaps TRBD2 as D (6 bases). The CDR3 consists of 15 residues. The V end was cut by 3 bases, the J end by 6 bases, with 15 bases between. In germline, CDR1 is MGHDK, CDR2 SYGVNS. CDR3 DNA: TGTGCCAGCAGTGACGTGACTAGGGCGTCCAATGAGCAGTTCTTC. Amino acids: CASSDVTRASNEQFF.

The genes are TRBV10-3 and TRBJ2-1, with 10 bases aligning to TRBD2. Germline trimming cut 3 bases from V and 3 bases from J; bases unmatched to any gene: 14. The CDR3 covers 19 residues. Germline CDR1 and CDR2: ENHRY and SYGVKD. Here the CDR3 reads CAISDRGTSDLRDYNEQFF. CDR3 DNA sequence: TGTGCCATCAGTGATAGGGGGACTAGCGACCTGCGGGACTACAATGAGCAGTTCTTC.

The CDR3 nucleotides are TGTGCCAGCAGTGAATTAGGGGGTGCAACTAATGAAAAACTGTTTTTT. Protein sequence: CASSELGGATNEKLFF. V is TRBV6-1 and J is TRBJ1-4; TRBD1 might be the D (6 bases). The V end was cut by 2 bases, the J end by 0 bases, with 10 bases between. CDR1 MNHNS and CDR2 SASEGT come from the germline V gene. This CDR3 comprises 16 residues.

The V and J genes are TRBV6-5 and TRBJ1-5; D unresolved. Trimming shortened V by 6 bases and J by 4 bases, and 13 bases separated the two germline ends. Germline CDR1 is MNHEY and CDR2 is SVGAGI. The CDR3 covers 14 residues. This chain's CDR3 is CASRGIKGNQPQHF. CDR3 nucleotides: TGTGCCAGCAGGGGAATTAAGGGTAATCAGCCCCAGCATTTT.

The rearrangement links TRBV30 to TRBJ1-2; D unclear. V gave up 4 bases and J gave up 0 bases, with 6 bases separating them. This CDR3 spans 12 amino acids. From germline, CDR1 is GTSNPN and CDR2 SVGIG (reference sequence). The CDR3: CAWTEANYGYTF. As DNA, the CDR3 is TGTGCCTGGACGGAAGCTAACTATGGCTACACCTTC.

J is TRBJ2-2 and V is TRBV7-9; D is possibly TRBD1 (5 bases). V lost 3 bases to trimming and J lost 2 bases, with 7 bases between them. CDR3 length equals 14 residues. Germline CDR1 is SEHNR and CDR2 is FQNEAQ (reference sequence). CDR3: CASSFGANTGELFF. The DNA of the CDR3 is TGTGCCAGCAGCTTTGGGGCCAACACCGGGGAGCTGTTTTTT.

The V and J genes are TRBV18 and TRBJ1-2; D is ambiguous. Germline lookup yields CDR1 KGHSH and CDR2 LQKENI. This CDR3 has 16 amino acids. Trimming removed 3 bases at V and 0 bases at J, with 14 bases between. The CDR3 bases are TGTGCCAGCTCACCGGGCGCTTCTCACTCTAACTATGGCTACACCTTC. It is translated as CASSPGASHSNYGYTF. The entire variable domain, with the rest obtained from reference TRBV18 and TRBJ1-2, is as follows: NAGVMQNPRHLVRRRGQEARLRCSPMKGHSHVYWYRQLPEEGLKFMVYLQKENIIDESGMPKERFSAEFPKEGPSILRIQQVVRGDSAAYFCASSPGASHSNYGYTFGSGTRLTVV.

This chain links TRBV6-1 with TRBJ2-5; D is unclear. CDR1 and CDR2 (germline): MNHNS, SASEGT. The CDR3 is made up of 14 amino acids. Trimming cost V 1 base and J 4 bases, with 10 bases left between them. The CDR3 loop reads CASSEGYNRETQYF. CDR3 nucleotides: TGTGCCAGCAGTGAAGGGTATAATAGAGAGACCCAGTACTTC.

The V and J genes are TRBV19 and TRBJ2-7; 11 bases agree with TRBD2. CDR1 LNHDA and CDR2 SQIVND come from the germline V gene (reference sequence). This CDR3 contains 16 residues. V was pared by 3 bases and J by 4 bases, with 8 bases of the junction left unmatched. DNA for the CDR3: TGTGCCAGTAGTATTGAACTAGCGGGAGTAGGATACGAGCAGTACTTC. As protein: CASSIELAGVGYEQYF.

V usage is TRBV10-3 and J usage is TRBJ2-3, with TRBD1 identical over 9 bases. In germline, CDR1 is ENHRY, CDR2 SYGVKD. CDR3 length: 16 residues. Unmatched junction bases numbered 4, after V lost 2 bases and J lost 1 base. CDR3 DNA: TGTGCCATCAGTGAGCCGACAGGGGGAGGCACAGATACGCAGTATTTT. Protein: CAISEPTGGGTDTQYF.

CDR3 sequence (DNA): TGTGCCAGCAGTTTACCAGGGAAAGAGACCCAGTACTTC. Protein product: CASSLPGKETQYF. V is TRBV28 and J is TRBJ2-5; maybe TRBD1 (5 bases). The CDR3 extends over 13 amino acids. V dropped 2 bases and J dropped 3 bases, with 7 bases sitting between them. CDR1 is MDHEN, CDR2 SYDVKM, per germline. The variable domain in full, completed from reference TRBV28 and TRBJ2-5, reads DVKVTQSSRYLVKRTGEKVFLECVQDMDHENMFWYRQDPGLGLRLIYFSYDVKMKEKGDIPEGYSVSREKKERFSLILESASTNQTSMYLCASSLPGKETQYFGPGTRLLVL.

The table lists this clone with a few counts. The genes are TRBV29-1 and TRBJ1-1; D is ambiguous. Germline CDR1 SQVTM, CDR2 ANQGSEA. The CDR3 contains 13 residues. Trimming removed 4 bases from V and 0 bases from J, with 9 bases in between. The CDR3 coding sequence is TGCAGCGTTGCTGGTTACATGAACACTGAAGCTTTCTTT. It translates to CSVAGYMNTEAFF.

The gene calls are TRBV5-1 and TRBJ2-3; 7 nucleotides line up with TRBD2. V shed 4 bases and J 0 bases; nucleotides not matched to a gene: 8. The germline gives CDR1 SGHRS, CDR2 YFSETQ. CDR3 length: 16 residues. The CDR3 DNA reads TGCGCCAGCAGCCCTCGACTAGCTGTTAGCACAGATACGCAGTATTTT. It encodes CASSPRLAVSTDTQYF. Full variable domain (outside the CDR3, taken from reference TRBV5-1 and TRBJ2-3): KAGVTQTPRYLIKTRGQQVTLSCSPISGHRSVSWYQQTPGQGLQFLFEYFSETQRNKGNFPGRFSGRQFSNSRSEMNVSTLELGDSALYLCASSPRLAVSTDTQYFGPGTRLTVL.